These T cell receptor beta chains were read from a single sample in a study of shared clonotypes between healthy human individuals. Only in-frame clones appear in the TCRdb table, and some are missing; sequencing was by immunoSEQ multiplex PCR. The data contain about 2.3 million clones, 85% to 95% of them singletons. Source material: naive CD4+ T cells from PBMCs. These receptors were collected from a man younger than 35 in good health. Some clones in this sample may be carry-over from other donors' samples. Both conserved end residues are part of each CDR3. Fields, in order: D gene, clone size, V gene, CDR3 length, J gene, CDR3 protein, CDR3 DNA. A D gene is named only where the DNA matches it firmly. Where a row states a size, it is once, few, many or the class of an expanded clone; other rows omit it.

D gene: -; clone size: -; V gene: TRBV4-1; CDR3 length: 15; J gene: TRBJ2-5; CDR3 protein: CASSQDVVVQETQYF; CDR3 DNA: TGCGCCAGCAGCCAAGATGTCGTAGTCCAAGAGACCCAGTACTTC
D gene: -; clone size: -; V gene: TRBV5-4; CDR3 length: 15; J gene: TRBJ2-5; CDR3 protein: CASSLETRGGETQYF; CDR3 DNA: TGTGCCAGCAGCTTGGAAACTAGAGGAGGGGAGACCCAGTACTTC
D gene: -; clone size: -; V gene: TRBV7-2; CDR3 length: 13; J gene: TRBJ2-7; CDR3 protein: CASSSVHTYEQYF; CDR3 DNA: TGTGCCAGCAGCTCCGTACATACCTACGAGCAGTACTTC
D gene: TRBD1; clone size: -; V gene: TRBV28; CDR3 length: 14; J gene: TRBJ1-2; CDR3 protein: CATPPPAGGSGYTF; CDR3 DNA: TGTGCCACCCCGCCCCCGGCAGGGGGAAGTGGCTACACCTTC
D gene: -; clone size: -; V gene: TRBV20-1; CDR3 length: 11; J gene: TRBJ2-1; CDR3 protein: CSARRGAEQFF; CDR3 DNA: TGCAGTGCTAGAAGGGGGGCGGAGCAGTTCTTC
D gene: TRBD2; clone size: -; V gene: TRBV9; CDR3 length: 14; J gene: TRBJ2-5; CDR3 protein: CASSTLAGSETQYF; CDR3 DNA: TGTGCCAGCAGTACCTTAGCGGGGAGTGAGACCCAGTACTTC
D gene: TRBD1; clone size: -; V gene: TRBV7-2; CDR3 length: 13; J gene: TRBJ2-3; CDR3 protein: CASNVDRGDTQYF; CDR3 DNA: TGTGCCAGCAACGTTGACAGGGGGGATACGCAGTATTTT
D gene: TRBD2; clone size: -; V gene: TRBV4-1; CDR3 length: 18; J gene: TRBJ2-5; CDR3 protein: CASSQGLSGNPHEETQYF; CDR3 DNA: TGCGCCAGCAGCCAAGGGCTTAGCGGGAACCCCCACGAAGAGACCCAGTACTTC
D gene: -; clone size: -; V gene: TRBV15; CDR3 length: 16; J gene: TRBJ2-3; CDR3 protein: CATSREAASVADTQYF; CDR3 DNA: TGTGCCACCAGCAGAGAGGCGGCTTCTGTCGCAGATACGCAGTATTTT
D gene: -; clone size: -; V gene: TRBV18; CDR3 length: 14; J gene: TRBJ2-2; CDR3 protein: CASSPTQGTGELFF; CDR3 DNA: TGTGCCAGCTCACCGACGCAGGGCACCGGGGAGCTGTTTTTT
D gene: TRBD2; clone size: -; V gene: TRBV12-5; CDR3 length: 16; J gene: TRBJ2-7; CDR3 protein: CASALTSGTVIYEQYF; CDR3 DNA: TGTGCTAGTGCCCTGACTAGCGGAACCGTTATATACGAGCAGTACTTC
D gene: -; clone size: few; V gene: TRBV28; CDR3 length: 13; J gene: TRBJ1-5; CDR3 protein: CANQGLNNQPQHF; CDR3 DNA: TGTGCAAATCAGGGTTTAAACAATCAGCCCCAGCATTTT
D gene: -; clone size: -; V gene: TRBV11-2; CDR3 length: 14; J gene: TRBJ2-5; CDR3 protein: CASSLAGVQETQYF; CDR3 DNA: TGTGCCAGCAGCTTAGCGGGGGTCCAAGAGACCCAGTACTTC
D gene: TRBD1; clone size: -; V gene: TRBV4-3; CDR3 length: 17; J gene: TRBJ2-2; CDR3 protein: CASSFLTGAPNTGELFF; CDR3 DNA: TGCGCCAGCAGCTTCCTCACAGGGGCCCCGAACACCGGGGAGCTGTTTTTT
D gene: -; clone size: -; V gene: TRBV28; CDR3 length: 14; J gene: TRBJ2-5; CDR3 protein: CASSPSAGWETQYF; CDR3 DNA: TGTGCCAGCAGCCCCTCCGCAGGGTGGGAGACCCAGTACTTC
D gene: TRBD1; clone size: -; V gene: TRBV19; CDR3 length: 14; J gene: TRBJ1-1; CDR3 protein: CASSIHRGGGEAFF; CDR3 DNA: TGTGCCAGTAGTATCCACAGGGGAGGGGGTGAAGCTTTCTTT
D gene: -; clone size: -; V gene: TRBV20-1; CDR3 length: 11; J gene: TRBJ1-4; CDR3 protein: CSGRIDEKLFF; CDR3 DNA: TGCAGTGGTCGAATCGATGAAAAACTGTTTTTT
D gene: -; clone size: -; V gene: TRBV29-1; CDR3 length: 14; J gene: TRBJ2-1; CDR3 protein: CSVGRQRGYDEQFF; CDR3 DNA: TGCAGCGTTGGCAGACAGAGGGGTTATGATGAGCAGTTCTTC
D gene: -; clone size: once; V gene: TRBV5-4; CDR3 length: 15; J gene: TRBJ2-3; CDR3 protein: CASSLAVTRTDTQYF; CDR3 DNA: TGTGCCAGCAGCTTGGCCGTAACCCGCACAGATACGCAGTATTTT
D gene: -; clone size: few; V gene: TRBV30; CDR3 length: 12; J gene: TRBJ2-7; CDR3 protein: CAWSVPRGEQYF; CDR3 DNA: TGTGCCTGGAGTGTACCTAGGGGCGAGCAGTACTTC
D gene: TRBD1; clone size: -; V gene: TRBV7-9; CDR3 length: 18; J gene: TRBJ1-5; CDR3 protein: CASSLATGGLYSNQPQHF; CDR3 DNA: TGTGCCAGCAGCTTAGCGACAGGGGGATTATATAGCAATCAGCCCCAGCATTTT
D gene: -; clone size: -; V gene: TRBV6-5; CDR3 length: 14; J gene: TRBJ1-1; CDR3 protein: CASSYARAGTEAFF; CDR3 DNA: TGTGCCAGCAGTTACGCCAGGGCAGGGACTGAAGCTTTCTTT
D gene: TRBD1; clone size: -; V gene: TRBV18; CDR3 length: 14; J gene: TRBJ2-7; CDR3 protein: CASSPNYRGYEQYF; CDR3 DNA: TGTGCCAGCTCACCGAATTACAGGGGATACGAGCAGTACTTC
D gene: TRBD2; clone size: -; V gene: TRBV30; CDR3 length: 16; J gene: TRBJ2-3; CDR3 protein: CAWSVFTSGRTDTQYF; CDR3 DNA: TGTGCCTGGAGTGTATTTACTAGCGGTAGGACAGATACGCAGTATTTT
D gene: -; clone size: -; V gene: TRBV5-1; CDR3 length: 15; J gene: TRBJ2-7; CDR3 protein: CASSLGLRAEREQYF; CDR3 DNA: TGCGCCAGCAGCTTGGGCCTTCGGGCGGAGAGAGAGCAGTACTTC
D gene: TRBD2; clone size: -; V gene: TRBV30; CDR3 length: 12; J gene: TRBJ2-7; CDR3 protein: CATTSGSTEQYF; CDR3 DNA: TGTGCGACGACTAGCGGGAGTACCGAGCAGTACTTC
D gene: -; clone size: -; V gene: TRBV2; CDR3 length: 13; J gene: TRBJ2-2; CDR3 protein: CASSDSGSGELFF; CDR3 DNA: TGTGCCAGCAGCGACAGTGGGTCCGGGGAGCTGTTTTTT
D gene: TRBD1; clone size: -; V gene: TRBV18; CDR3 length: 12; J gene: TRBJ2-5; CDR3 protein: CASSTGMETQYF; CDR3 DNA: TGTGCCAGCTCGACAGGGATGGAGACCCAGTACTTC
D gene: -; clone size: -; V gene: TRBV28; CDR3 length: 16; J gene: TRBJ2-6; CDR3 protein: CASSRDRYRGANVLTF; CDR3 DNA: TGTGCCAGCAGCCGTGACCGCTACCGAGGGGCCAACGTCCTGACTTTC
D gene: -; clone size: -; V gene: TRBV10-1; CDR3 length: 16; J gene: TRBJ1-1; CDR3 protein: CASSDMYRVMNTEAFF; CDR3 DNA: TGCGCCAGCAGTGATATGTACAGGGTAATGAACACTGAAGCTTTCTTT
D gene: TRBD1; clone size: -; V gene: TRBV7-9; CDR3 length: 15; J gene: TRBJ2-1; CDR3 protein: CASSGPGQGDNEQFF; CDR3 DNA: TGTGCCAGCAGCGGACCGGGACAGGGAGACAATGAGCAGTTCTTC
D gene: -; clone size: few; V gene: TRBV6-1; CDR3 length: 13; J gene: TRBJ1-5; CDR3 protein: CASSERSTGPQHF; CDR3 DNA: TGTGCCAGCAGTGAAAGGTCAACTGGGCCCCAGCATTTT
D gene: -; clone size: -; V gene: TRBV18; CDR3 length: 12; J gene: TRBJ2-3; CDR3 protein: CASSRRTDTQYF; CDR3 DNA: TGTGCCAGCTCACGGCGCACAGATACGCAGTATTTT
D gene: -; clone size: -; V gene: TRBV11-2; CDR3 length: 16; J gene: TRBJ1-1; CDR3 protein: CASSLALGAMNTEAFF; CDR3 DNA: TGTGCCAGCAGCTTAGCCCTCGGTGCTATGAACACTGAAGCTTTCTTT
D gene: TRBD2; clone size: -; V gene: TRBV7-3; CDR3 length: 13; J gene: TRBJ2-3; CDR3 protein: CASSGTSADTQYF; CDR3 DNA: TGTGCCAGCAGCGGGACTAGCGCAGATACGCAGTATTTT
D gene: -; clone size: -; V gene: TRBV6-1; CDR3 length: 16; J gene: TRBJ2-6; CDR3 protein: CASSERRPSGANVLTF; CDR3 DNA: TGTGCCAGCAGTGAAAGGAGACCCTCTGGGGCCAACGTCCTGACTTTC